Listed below are T cell receptor beta chains from one sample, sequenced in a study of tumor-infiltrating lymphocytes in primary liver carcinoma. Each CDR3 protein gets one entry after TCRdb re-called the multiplex PCR reads with MiXCR. Counted here are more than 150,000 distinct CDR3 sequences, over 45% occurring once; the ten biggest clones make up under 75%. Sequences were obtained from peripheral blood. The source is a man aged 35 to 55 with primary liver carcinoma and hepatitis B virus infection. Each CDR3 is given with its conserved first and last residue. D genes are given only for firm matches. The size field is filled for only some rows; it gives once, few, many or a size class.

j_call: TRBJ2-3
clone_size: NA
v_call: TRBV29-1
d_call: NA
cdr3_nt: TGCAGCGTTAAAGTAGGGTTAGGGAAGTTAGATACGCAGTATTTT
cdr3_aa: CSVKVGLGKLDTQYF

j_call: TRBJ2-7
clone_size: many
v_call: TRBV4-1
d_call: NA
cdr3_nt: TGCGCCAGCCCCCAGGGCGAGCAGTACTTC
cdr3_aa: CASPQGEQYF

j_call: TRBJ1-6
clone_size: NA
v_call: TRBV6-1
d_call: TRBD1
cdr3_nt: TGTGCCAGCACCCCCGGGACAGGGAGCGGTTCACCCCTCCACTTT
cdr3_aa: CASTPGTGSGSPLHF

j_call: TRBJ2-1
clone_size: NA
v_call: TRBV6-5
d_call: TRBD2
cdr3_nt: TGTGCCAGCAGTTCCACCGAGACTAGCGGGAGAAAGTCATACAATGAGCAGTTCTTC
cdr3_aa: CASSSTETSGRKSYNEQFF

j_call: TRBJ2-3
clone_size: NA
v_call: TRBV28
d_call: NA
cdr3_nt: TGTGCCAGCAATTCTGAGGGGCATCTTTACACAGATACGCAGTATTTT
cdr3_aa: CASNSEGHLYTDTQYF

j_call: TRBJ2-7
clone_size: few
v_call: TRBV10-3
d_call: TRBD1
cdr3_nt: TGTGCCATCAGTGACGGGGACAGGGGCACCTACGAGCAGTACTTC
cdr3_aa: CAISDGDRGTYEQYF

j_call: TRBJ1-1
clone_size: few
v_call: TRBV6-5
d_call: TRBD1
cdr3_nt: TGTGCCAGCAGTTCGACTCAGGGGGCGCGCACTGAAGCTTTCTTT
cdr3_aa: CASSSTQGARTEAFF

j_call: TRBJ2-3
clone_size: NA
v_call: TRBV11-2
d_call: NA
cdr3_nt: TGTGGAAGCAGCGCCCCTGGGGATACGCAGTATTTT
cdr3_aa: CGSSAPGDTQYF

j_call: TRBJ1-2
clone_size: NA
v_call: TRBV29-1
d_call: NA
cdr3_nt: TGCAGCGTCGCGGGAGGTGCCTTGGGCTACACCTTC
cdr3_aa: CSVAGGALGYTF

j_call: TRBJ1-2
clone_size: NA
v_call: TRBV6-1
d_call: NA
cdr3_nt: TGTGCCAACAGTGAACAGGTCAACGACTATGGCTACACCTTC
cdr3_aa: CANSEQVNDYGYTF

j_call: TRBJ2-7
clone_size: few
v_call: TRBV29-1
d_call: NA
cdr3_nt: TGCAGCGTTGGGCCGGGAAACTACGAGCAGTACTTC
cdr3_aa: CSVGPGNYEQYF

j_call: TRBJ2-1
clone_size: few
v_call: TRBV28
d_call: TRBD2
cdr3_nt: TGTGCCAGCAGGACCCCTAGCGGGACGCGGGATGAGCAGTTCTTC
cdr3_aa: CASRTPSGTRDEQFF

j_call: TRBJ2-7
clone_size: few
v_call: TRBV6-5
d_call: TRBD1
cdr3_nt: TGTGCCAGCAGTCCTAGGACAGGGGGGTCATACGAGCAGTACTTC
cdr3_aa: CASSPRTGGSYEQYF

j_call: TRBJ1-6
clone_size: NA
v_call: TRBV7-8
d_call: NA
cdr3_nt: TGTGCCAGCAGCGTCCACCGGGGAGGAGACGATTCACCCCTCCACTTT
cdr3_aa: CASSVHRGGDDSPLHF

j_call: TRBJ2-7
clone_size: NA
v_call: TRBV28
d_call: NA
cdr3_nt: TGTGTCAGCAGAACTTCCGGGACCATGGGCCTCTACGAGCAGTACTTC
cdr3_aa: CVSRTSGTMGLYEQYF

j_call: TRBJ2-7
clone_size: once
v_call: TRBV11-2
d_call: NA
cdr3_nt: TGTGCCAGCAGGTTATCTGGCGGCTGCTACGAGCAGTACTTC
cdr3_aa: CASRLSGGCYEQYF

j_call: TRBJ2-2
clone_size: NA
v_call: TRBV6-1
d_call: NA
cdr3_nt: TGTGCCAGCAGTGAAGAACCAGGGTATGACACCGGGGAGCTGTTTTTT
cdr3_aa: CASSEEPGYDTGELFF

j_call: TRBJ2-5
clone_size: few
v_call: TRBV5-6
d_call: NA
cdr3_nt: TGTGCCAGCAGCTTGGCCTGGCAGCAAGAGACCCAGTACTTC
cdr3_aa: CASSLAWQQETQYF

j_call: TRBJ2-1
clone_size: NA
v_call: TRBV11-2
d_call: NA
cdr3_nt: TGTGCCAGCAGCTTAGGTTACGGGGGAGGACTAAATGAGCAGTTCTTC
cdr3_aa: CASSLGYGGGLNEQFF

j_call: TRBJ1-6
clone_size: few
v_call: TRBV12-3/TRBV12-4
d_call: NA
cdr3_nt: TGTGCCAGCACCCAGGCCTATAATTCACCCCTCCACTTT
cdr3_aa: CASTQAYNSPLHF

j_call: TRBJ2-2
clone_size: NA
v_call: TRBV7-9
d_call: NA
cdr3_nt: TGTGCCAGCAACTTGGGCGGGGCTACTACCGGGGGGCTGTTTTTT
cdr3_aa: CASNLGGATTGGLFF

j_call: TRBJ2-6
clone_size: NA
v_call: TRBV6-2/TRBV6-3
d_call: TRBD1
cdr3_nt: TGTGCCAGCAAAACCGGGACAGCCTCTGGGGCCAACGTCCTGACTTTC
cdr3_aa: CASKTGTASGANVLTF

j_call: TRBJ1-5
clone_size: NA
v_call: TRBV6-1
d_call: NA
cdr3_nt: TGTGCCAGCACCAACCGATTGTCTACCAGCAATCAGCACCAGCATTTT
cdr3_aa: CASTNRLSTSNQHQHF

j_call: TRBJ2-3
clone_size: many
v_call: TRBV11-2
d_call: NA
cdr3_nt: TGTGCCAGCAGCTTAACGGGAGTAGGCACAGATACGCAGTATTTT
cdr3_aa: CASSLTGVGTDTQYF

j_call: TRBJ2-1
clone_size: few
v_call: TRBV4-2
d_call: NA
cdr3_nt: TGTGCCAGCAGCCAGACCTGGAAGGACGGCAATGAGCAGTTCTTC
cdr3_aa: CASSQTWKDGNEQFF

j_call: TRBJ2-1
clone_size: few
v_call: TRBV11-2
d_call: TRBD1
cdr3_nt: TGTGCCAGCAGCTCATGCCCCCGCACCGGGACAGGGCTCCCCAATGAGCAGTTCTTC
cdr3_aa: CASSSCPRTGTGLPNEQFF

j_call: TRBJ1-1
clone_size: few
v_call: TRBV11-2
d_call: NA
cdr3_nt: TGTGCCAGCAGCTTAGTGGGTCCACCGGACACTGAAGCTCTCTTT
cdr3_aa: CASSLVGPPDTEALF

j_call: TRBJ2-2
clone_size: NA
v_call: TRBV6-6
d_call: NA
cdr3_nt: TGTGCCAGCTATGACAACCCCTCGAACACCGGTGAGCTGTTTTTT
cdr3_aa: CASYDNPSNTGELFF

j_call: TRBJ2-1
clone_size: NA
v_call: TRBV6-5
d_call: NA
cdr3_nt: TGTGCCAGCAAGTTGAGCTCCTACAATGAGCAGTCGTTC
cdr3_aa: CASKLSSYNEQSF

j_call: TRBJ1-1
clone_size: NA
v_call: TRBV12-3/TRBV12-4
d_call: TRBD1
cdr3_nt: TGTGCCAGCAGTCCTATCCCGGGACAGGGCACTGAAGCTTTCTTT
cdr3_aa: CASSPIPGQGTEAFF

j_call: TRBJ1-6
clone_size: NA
v_call: TRBV13
d_call: NA
cdr3_nt: TGTGCCAGCAGCTTCTCGGGGGACTCACCCCTCCACTTT
cdr3_aa: CASSFSGDSPLHF

j_call: TRBJ1-4
clone_size: NA
v_call: TRBV6-5
d_call: TRBD1
cdr3_nt: TGTGCCAGCAGTTCAGGGTCGTCCGGGACAGTTAATGAAAAACTGTTTTTT
cdr3_aa: CASSSGSSGTVNEKLFF

j_call: TRBJ2-7
clone_size: few
v_call: TRBV4-1
d_call: TRBD2
cdr3_nt: TGCGCCAGCAGCCAAGATCTGAGCGGGAGCCTCTACGAGCAGTACTTC
cdr3_aa: CASSQDLSGSLYEQYF

j_call: TRBJ2-7
clone_size: NA
v_call: TRBV6-5
d_call: NA
cdr3_nt: TGTGCCTGCAGCCCAGAGATGCTAAACGAGCAGTACTTC
cdr3_aa: CACSPEMLNEQYF

j_call: TRBJ1-5
clone_size: few
v_call: TRBV6-6
d_call: NA
cdr3_nt: TGTGCCAGCAGTTACTCGAGCAATCAGCCCCAGCATTTT
cdr3_aa: CASSYSSNQPQHF

j_call: TRBJ2-5
clone_size: NA
v_call: TRBV29-1
d_call: TRBD1
cdr3_nt: TGCAGCGTCCTCTGGACAGGGCGTGAGGAGACCCAGTACTTC
cdr3_aa: CSVLWTGREETQYF

j_call: TRBJ2-5
clone_size: few
v_call: TRBV12-3/TRBV12-4
d_call: NA
cdr3_nt: TGTGCCAGCAGTCGTAGCGGCCAAGAGACCCAGTACTTC
cdr3_aa: CASSRSGQETQYF

j_call: TRBJ2-7
clone_size: NA
v_call: TRBV6-5
d_call: TRBD2
cdr3_nt: TGTGTCAGCAGTTCAGAGCGGGGGCTCTACGAGCAGTACTTC
cdr3_aa: CVSSSERGLYEQYF

j_call: TRBJ2-5
clone_size: NA
v_call: TRBV30
d_call: NA
cdr3_nt: TGTGCCTGGAGCGGCCCCCCCAGATCTCAAGAGACCCAGTACTTC
cdr3_aa: CAWSGPPRSQETQYF

j_call: TRBJ2-7
clone_size: NA
v_call: TRBV6-6
d_call: TRBD1
cdr3_nt: TGTGCCAGCAGTTACGGGAACAGGGGTCCGAGCTCCTACGAGCAGTACTTC
cdr3_aa: CASSYGNRGPSSYEQYF

j_call: TRBJ2-7
clone_size: NA
v_call: TRBV28
d_call: TRBD2
cdr3_nt: TGTGCCAGCAGTTCCAGGACTAGCTACAGGCAGTACTTC
cdr3_aa: CASSSRTSYRQYF

j_call: TRBJ1-3
clone_size: NA
v_call: TRBV11-2
d_call: NA
cdr3_nt: TGTGCCAGCAGTTTTGACCTCGACAGTTCCTCTGGAAACACCATATATTTT
cdr3_aa: CASSFDLDSSSGNTIYF

j_call: TRBJ1-1
clone_size: many
v_call: TRBV11-2
d_call: NA
cdr3_nt: TGTGCCAGCAGGGGAGGGTACGGCACTGAAGCTTTCTTT
cdr3_aa: CASRGGYGTEAFF

j_call: TRBJ2-7
clone_size: many
v_call: TRBV11-2
d_call: TRBD2
cdr3_nt: TGTGCCAGCAGCTTAGATCTGACTAGCGGGGACACCTACGAGCAGTACTTC
cdr3_aa: CASSLDLTSGDTYEQYF

j_call: TRBJ2-1
clone_size: NA
v_call: TRBV2
d_call: NA
cdr3_nt: TGTGCCAGCAGAAAAGCGGAGGAACACAATGAGCAGTTCTTC
cdr3_aa: CASRKAEEHNEQFF

j_call: TRBJ2-5
clone_size: many
v_call: TRBV11-1
d_call: NA
cdr3_nt: TGTGCCAGCAGCTTAGGGGGGGCCATTCAAGAGACCCAGTACTTC
cdr3_aa: CASSLGGAIQETQYF